The source of this T cell receptor beta chain is a study of blood T cell repertoires in COVID-19 (TCRdb year 2020). The study in broad terms: Samples covering the acute and convalescent phases of COVID-19 were provided by collaborators in the United States, Italy and Spain. The material from the prospective study consisted of cDNA or gDNA derived from T cells, B-cell-depleted T cells, or PBMCs. Deeply sampled blood TCRbeta repertoires from subjects exposed to, actively infected with, or recovered from COVID-19 were included in the dataset. A freely available public database, intended as a resource for researchers studying the immune response to SARS-CoV-2, is where the repertoires were released. The samples were drawn from two sources: the first 160 participants of the ongoing ImmuneRACE study, and fewer than 1,500 subjects contributed by 6 global collaborators. A de-identified subject ID, COVID-19 status, age in years and sex were almost always included in the sample metadata. Where HLA class I and class II types were available, the types were taken from metadata supplied by the sample provider, not from assay-based typing. Study-wide conclusions, independent of this receptor: The quantity of clinical and demographic metadata differed by source and by participant and was supplied without curation.

In the prospective study, participants were roughly 18 to 95 years old, resided in under 30 geographic areas of the United States, and were enrolled through a virtual design. To assign participants to cohorts, the prospective study relied on clinical history that participants themselves reported in a screening survey and a study questionnaire. ImmuneRACE Cohort 3 recovered participants were defined by two consecutive negative NP/OP PCR tests, healthcare professional clearance, or symptom resolution. Each participant in the prospective study had whole blood, serum and a nasopharyngeal or oropharyngeal swab collected by mobile phlebotomists. Prospective study participants could optionally give additional blood draws and questionnaires over an approximately 2-month period. Before DNA extraction, blood samples from the prospective study were shipped at room temperature or frozen. Including the terminal cysteine and phenylalanine, the CDR3 comprises 16 residues. Only CDR3 DNA remains: 48 bases, in frame from the first base. V was cut back by 7 bases and J by 4 bases, leaving a gap of 17 bases between them. The germline V gene specifies MRHNA as CDR1 and SNTAGT as CDR2.

To note about this clone: It has no known antigen specificity. Base qualities are missing; no much larger clone stands one base away.

The immunoSEQ Assay, a bias-controlled multiplex PCR, was used to amplify TCRbeta CDR3 regions from genomic DNA. On the study's bioinformatics: The number of nucleated cells in each sample was estimated from the amplification of reference gene primers within the assay. Sequence reads were collapsed and filtered to measure the absolute abundance of every unique TCRbeta CDR3 rearrangement. For each sample, productive Simpson clonality was calculated as the square root of Simpson's diversity index over productive rearrangements. The table was pulled from immuneACCESS by TCRdb, which kept in-frame rearrangements only. Such tables lose some clones; where checked, under half of the loss comes from unresolved V genes, and the rest has no known cause. The V and J calls and clone size come from that table; D and trimming were worked out from the DNA. This sample holds about 200,000 clones; about 90% were observed only once. Of the sample, approximately 7.6% is held by the ten largest clones.

The sequence derives from a woman in her late teens or twenties who had recovered from COVID-19. Material for sequencing was PBMCs or T cells enriched from blood (not recorded which). This chain joins TRBV6-4 to TRBJ1-6; no D gene can be assigned with confidence. Here is the DNA: TGTGCCAGCACCCGACCAGGAAAGCTTTATAATTCACCCCTCCACTTT. This translates into CASTRPGKLYNSPLHF.